Listed here is a single T cell receptor beta chain. Its antigen remains unknown. Each of the donors was a healthy bone marrow donor. These data originate in a study of cytomegalovirus exposure and HLA in healthy donors. General study results and limits: Most of the CMV-associated TCR beta chains (in a later analysis) appeared to be HLA-restricted. Earlier findings revealed that most TCR beta V segments proved productive either about 87% or about 30% of the time.

Between the trimmed V and J ends, which lost 3 bases and 0 bases, there was a span of 12 bases. CDR1 and CDR2 (germline): LNHDA, SQIVND (reference sequence). The CDR3 length is 15 residues. PCR used 60 Vbeta primers and 13 Jbeta primers. As handled by the study authors: Unique TCR beta chains numbered around 75 million in a later analysis, with some 9.9 million shared. Repertoires were generated with immunoSEQ multiplex PCR, while TCRdb's copy carries only in-frame clones and drops some. V, J and clone size reflect that table, while D and trimming were determined from the DNA. The listing records fewer than 200,000 clones.

The receptor was isolated from a man aged 25-45 years in good health and CMV-seronegative. The chain employs TRBV19 and TRBJ2-7; D unclear. The sequenced material came from PBMCs. CDR3 bases: TGTGCCAGTAGTATCGAGGTCAGATCCTCCTACGAGCAGTACTTC. Translated: CASSIEVRSSYEQYF.